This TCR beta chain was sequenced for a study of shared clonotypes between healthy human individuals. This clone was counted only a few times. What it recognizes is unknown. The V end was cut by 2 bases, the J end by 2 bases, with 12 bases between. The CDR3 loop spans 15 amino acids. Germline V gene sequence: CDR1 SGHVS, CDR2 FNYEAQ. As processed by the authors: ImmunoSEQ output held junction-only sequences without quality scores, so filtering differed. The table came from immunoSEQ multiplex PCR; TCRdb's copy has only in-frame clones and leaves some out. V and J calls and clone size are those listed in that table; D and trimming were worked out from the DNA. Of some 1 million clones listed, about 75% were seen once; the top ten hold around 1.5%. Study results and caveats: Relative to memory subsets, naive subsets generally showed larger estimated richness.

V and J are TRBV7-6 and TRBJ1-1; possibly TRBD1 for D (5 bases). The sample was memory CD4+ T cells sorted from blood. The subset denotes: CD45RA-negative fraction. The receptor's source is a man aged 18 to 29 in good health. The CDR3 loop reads CASSLKPGGNTEAFF. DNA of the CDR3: TGTGCCAGCAGCTTAAAGCCGGGGGGAAACACTGAAGCTTTCTTT. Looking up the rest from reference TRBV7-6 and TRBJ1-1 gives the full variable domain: GAGVSQSPRYKVTKRGQDVALRCDPISGHVSLYWYRQALGQGPEFLTYFNYEAQQDKSGLPNDRFSAERPEGSISTLTIQRTEQRDSAMYRCASSLKPGGNTEAFFGQGTRLTVV.